The entry that follows covers one TCR beta chain sequence. These data belong to a study of blood T cell repertoires in COVID-19. Assay: immunoSEQ multiplex PCR; the TCRdb copy retains only in-frame clones and omits some. The sample lists 200,000 to 250,000 clones, approximately 78% occurring once. CDR3 length: 14 residues. CDR1 and CDR2 (germline): KGHSH, LQKENI. J gave up 2 bases and V 5 bases, and 5 bases lay outside the gene matches. Sequencing was performed on peripheral blood. The genes are TRBV18 and TRBJ2-7; 8 positions agree with TRBD1. The TCR originated in a woman over 75 with acute or convalescent COVID-19. CDR3 coding DNA: TGTGCCAGCTCAGCGGGGACAGGAACCTACGAGCAGTACTTC. Residues: CASSAGTGTYEQYF.